The following is a TCR beta chain sequence with its context. Its antigen remains unidentified. Germline-derived CDR1 and CDR2 are MGHRA and YSYEKL. The CDR3 extends over 15 amino acids. V shed 0 bases and J 5 bases; nucleotides not matched to a gene: 3. RNA transcripts provided the source from which TCR beta CDR3 regions were amplified. An initial round of RT-PCR targeting the TCR CDR3 relied on the HTBI primer set. TCRdb ran MiXCR on the multiplex PCR reads and lists one entry per CDR3 protein. The sample has hundreds of thousands of distinct CDR3 sequences, around 13% seen once. The data belong to a study of T cells in Graves' hyperthyroidism and ophthalmopathy. Disease duration under 2 months; hyperthyroidism patients were aged 18 to 65. General study results and limits: Most clonotypes expanded in the thyroid (above 0.001) were also present in blood.

The chain couples TRBV4-1 to TRBJ2-2, with 7 positions matching TRBD1. Source material: blood. The sequence was obtained from a woman aged 25 to 39 with Graves' hyperthyroidism that later progressed to Graves' ophthalmopathy. CDR3 protein: CASSQEGQMTGELFF. The CDR3 nucleotides are TGCGCCAGCAGCCAAGAGGGACAGATGACCGGGGAGCTGTTTTTT.